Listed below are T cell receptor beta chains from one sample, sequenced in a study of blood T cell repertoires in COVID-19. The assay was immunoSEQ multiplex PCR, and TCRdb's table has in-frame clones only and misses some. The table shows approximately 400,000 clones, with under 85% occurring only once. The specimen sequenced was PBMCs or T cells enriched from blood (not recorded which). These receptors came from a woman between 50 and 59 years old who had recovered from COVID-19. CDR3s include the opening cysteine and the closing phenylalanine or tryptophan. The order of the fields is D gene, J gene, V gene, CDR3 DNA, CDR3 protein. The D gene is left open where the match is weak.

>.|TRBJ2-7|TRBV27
TGTGCCAGCAGTTTAGAGGGGGGCGGGGGAGCCTTAAACTACTTC
CASSLEGGGGALNYF
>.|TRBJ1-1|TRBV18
TGTGCCAGCTCACCATTTTCGCGGACACAGGGAGAAGCTTTCTTT
CASSPFSRTQGEAFF
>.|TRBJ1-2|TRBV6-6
TGTGCCAGCAGTAACCCCCGGGGAGGCTACACCTTC
CASSNPRGGYTF
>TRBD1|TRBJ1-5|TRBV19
TGTGCCAGTAGTAGCTGGACAGGACAAAATCAGCCCCAGCATTTT
CASSSWTGQNQPQHF
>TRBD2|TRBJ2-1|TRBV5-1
TGCGCCAGCAGCCCGCATCAAGCGGGGGGGCCTTACAATGAGCAGTTCTTC
CASSPHQAGGPYNEQFF
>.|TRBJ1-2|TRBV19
TGTGCCAGTACAGGGAGGAAGGATGGCTACACCTTC
CASTGRKDGYTF
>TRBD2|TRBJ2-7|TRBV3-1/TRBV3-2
TGTGCCAGCAGTCCCCGGCTAGCGGGAGTCACCTACGAGCAGTACTTC
CASSPRLAGVTYEQYF
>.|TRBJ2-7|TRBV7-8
TGTGCCAGCAGTTCTAGGGAGGGGACAGGCGAGCAGTACTTC
CASSSREGTGEQYF
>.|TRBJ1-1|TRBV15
TGTGCCACCAGCAGAGATCCTGATACAATGAACACTGAAGCTTTCTTT
CATSRDPDTMNTEAFF
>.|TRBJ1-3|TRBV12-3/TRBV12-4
TGTGCCCTAGGCAGGGATTCTGGAAACACCATATATTTT
CALGRDSGNTIYF